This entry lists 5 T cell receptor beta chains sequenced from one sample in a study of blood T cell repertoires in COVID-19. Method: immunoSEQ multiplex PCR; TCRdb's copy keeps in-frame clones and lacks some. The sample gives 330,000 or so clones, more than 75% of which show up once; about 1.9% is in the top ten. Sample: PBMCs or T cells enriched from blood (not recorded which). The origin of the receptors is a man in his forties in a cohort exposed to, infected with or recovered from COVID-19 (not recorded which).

CDR3: CASSVQGSSYNEQFF. CDR3 sequence (DNA): TGCGCCAGCAGCGTACAGGGCAGCTCCTACAATGAGCAGTTCTTC. The V and J genes are TRBV5-1 and TRBJ2-1, with a weak D call TRBD1 (6 bases). The germline CDR1 and CDR2 sequences are SGHRS and YFSETQ. The CDR3 has 15 residues. The V end was cut by 4 bases, the J end by 0 bases, with 11 bases between.

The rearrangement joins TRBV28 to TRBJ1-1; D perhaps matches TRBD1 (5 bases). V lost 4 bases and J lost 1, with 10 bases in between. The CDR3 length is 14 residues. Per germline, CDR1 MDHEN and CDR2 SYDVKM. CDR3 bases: TGTGCCAGCAGTTCCCGGAGGGGGAACACTGAAGCTTTCTTT. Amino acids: CASSSRRGNTEAFF. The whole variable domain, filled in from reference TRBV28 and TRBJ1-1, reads DVKVTQSSRYLVKRTGEKVFLECVQDMDHENMFWYRQDPGLGLRLIYFSYDVKMKEKGDIPEGYSVSREKKERFSLILESASTNQTSMYLCASSSRRGNTEAFFGQGTRLTVV.

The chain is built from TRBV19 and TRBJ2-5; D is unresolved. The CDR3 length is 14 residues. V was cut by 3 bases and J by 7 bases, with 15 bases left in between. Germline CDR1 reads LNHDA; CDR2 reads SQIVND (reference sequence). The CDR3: CASSIFSDPGTQYF. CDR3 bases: TGTGCCAGTAGTATTTTCTCAGACCCAGGGACCCAGTACTTC.

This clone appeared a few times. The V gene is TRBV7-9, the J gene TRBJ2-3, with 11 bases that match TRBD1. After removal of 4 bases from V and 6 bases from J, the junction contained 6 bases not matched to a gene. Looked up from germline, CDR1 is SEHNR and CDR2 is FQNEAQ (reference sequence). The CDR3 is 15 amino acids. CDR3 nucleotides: TGTGCCAGCAGCTCGGACAGGGGGCAACGCGATACGCAGTATTTT. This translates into CASSSDRGQRDTQYF.

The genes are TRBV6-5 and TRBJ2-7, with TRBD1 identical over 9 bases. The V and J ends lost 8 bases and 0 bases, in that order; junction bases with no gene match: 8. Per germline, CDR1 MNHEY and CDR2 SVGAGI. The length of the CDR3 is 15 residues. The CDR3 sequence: CASLGQGSYSYEQYF. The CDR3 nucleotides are TGTGCCAGCTTAGGACAGGGGAGTTACTCCTACGAGCAGTACTTC.